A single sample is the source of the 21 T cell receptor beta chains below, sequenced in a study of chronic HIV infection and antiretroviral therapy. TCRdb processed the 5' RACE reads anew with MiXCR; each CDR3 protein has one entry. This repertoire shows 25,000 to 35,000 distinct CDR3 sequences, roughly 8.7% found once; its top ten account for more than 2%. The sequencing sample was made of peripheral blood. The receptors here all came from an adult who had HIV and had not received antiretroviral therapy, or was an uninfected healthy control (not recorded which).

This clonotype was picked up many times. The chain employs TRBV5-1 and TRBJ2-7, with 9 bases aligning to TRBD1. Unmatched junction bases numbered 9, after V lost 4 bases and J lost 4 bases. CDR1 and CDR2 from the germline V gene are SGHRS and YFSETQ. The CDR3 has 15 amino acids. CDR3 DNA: TGCGCCAGCAGCAACGGACAGGGGAGTTCGTACGAGCAGTACTTC. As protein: CASSNGQGSSYEQYF.

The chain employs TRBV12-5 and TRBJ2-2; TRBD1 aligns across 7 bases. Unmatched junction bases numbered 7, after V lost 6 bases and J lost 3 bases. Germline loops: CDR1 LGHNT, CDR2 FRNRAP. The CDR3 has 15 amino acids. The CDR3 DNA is TGTGCTAGTGGCCAAGGACAGGCGTACACCGGGGAGCTGTTTTTT. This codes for CASGQGQAYTGELFF.

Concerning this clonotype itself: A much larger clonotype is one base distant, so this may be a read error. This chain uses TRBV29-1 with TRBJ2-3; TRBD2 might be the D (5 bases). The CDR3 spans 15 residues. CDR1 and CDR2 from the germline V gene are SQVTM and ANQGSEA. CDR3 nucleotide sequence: TGCAGCGTTGATATAACGGGTTCTAGCACAGATACGCATTATTTT. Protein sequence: CSVDITGSSTDTHYF.

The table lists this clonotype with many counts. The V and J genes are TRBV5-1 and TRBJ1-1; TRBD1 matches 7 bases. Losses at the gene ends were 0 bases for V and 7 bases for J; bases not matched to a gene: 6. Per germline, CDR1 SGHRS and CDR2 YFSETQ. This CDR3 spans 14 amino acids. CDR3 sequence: CASSLEGTAIEAFF. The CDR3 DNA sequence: TGCGCCAGCAGCTTGGAAGGGACAGCCATTGAAGCTTTCTTT. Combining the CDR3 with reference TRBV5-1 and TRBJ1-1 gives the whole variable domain KAGVTQTPRYLIKTRGQQVTLSCSPISGHRSVSWYQQTPGQGLQFLFEYFSETQRNKGNFPGRFSGRQFSNSRSEMNVSTLELGDSALYLCASSLEGTAIEAFFGQGTRLTVV.

For the CDR3, the DNA is TGCAGCGTTGGTGTGACAGCCACCAGCGACATTCAGTACTTC. Protein sequence: CSVGVTATSDIQYF. This chain joins TRBV29-1 and TRBJ2-4, with D tentatively TRBD1 (5 bases). Germline loops: CDR1 SQVTM, CDR2 ANQGSEA. This CDR3 is 14 amino acids long. The V gene lost 4 bases and the J gene lost 8 bases, with 18 bases spanning the gap. The variable domain in full, completed from reference TRBV29-1 and TRBJ2-4, reads SAVISQKPSRDICQRGTSLTIQCQVDSQVTMMFWYRQQPGQSLTLIATANQGSEATYESGFVIDKFPISRPNLTFSTLTVSNMSPEDSSIYLCSVGVTATSDIQYFGAGTRLSVL.

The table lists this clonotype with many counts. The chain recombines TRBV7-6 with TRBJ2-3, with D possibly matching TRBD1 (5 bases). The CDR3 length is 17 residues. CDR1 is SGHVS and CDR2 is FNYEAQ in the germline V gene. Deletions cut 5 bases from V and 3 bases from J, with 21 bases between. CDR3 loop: CASSPRGRQIPTDTQYF. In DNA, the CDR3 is TGTGCCAGCAGCCCTAGGGGCCGACAGATACCTACAGATACGCAGTATTTT.

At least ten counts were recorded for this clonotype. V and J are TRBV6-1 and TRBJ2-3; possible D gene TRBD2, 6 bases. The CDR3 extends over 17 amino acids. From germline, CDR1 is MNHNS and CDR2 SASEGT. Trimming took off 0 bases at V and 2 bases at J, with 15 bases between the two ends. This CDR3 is CASSEARSGPSTDTQYF. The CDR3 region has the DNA TGTGCCAGCAGTGAAGCTCGTAGCGGTCCATCCACAGATACGCAGTATTTT.

This CDR3 reads CASSQGDYPLGQFF. In DNA form, the CDR3 reads TGCGCCAGCAGCCAAGGAGATTATCCCCTGGGGCAGTTCTTC. The rearrangement uses TRBV4-1 and TRBJ2-1; D gene uncertain. There are 14 residues in the CDR3. Trimming shortened V by 1 base and J by 12 bases, and 16 bases separated the two germline ends. Germline CDR1 reads MGHRA; CDR2 reads YSYEKL.

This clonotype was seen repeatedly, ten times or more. The CDR3 DNA is TGCAGTGCTAGAGTCCAACCCGGGGGGGCAGGGGAGCAGTTCTTC. Encoded protein: CSARVQPGGAGEQFF. The chain has TRBV20-1 and TRBJ2-1, with TRBD2 matching over 8 bases. Unmatched junction bases numbered 12, after V lost 1 base and J lost 10 bases. This CDR3 is 15 amino acids long. Germline CDR1 is DFQATT and CDR2 is SNEGSKA (reference sequence).

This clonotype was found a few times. The CDR3 spells CSVLSGVRDTEAFF. The CDR3 DNA follows: TGCAGCGTCCTTTCAGGGGTTCGCGACACTGAAGCTTTCTTT. The chain links TRBV29-1 to TRBJ1-1; the D gene is possibly TRBD1 (6 bases). There are 14 residues in the CDR3. The V gene lost 6 bases and the J gene lost 3 bases, with 17 bases spanning the gap. The germline V gene encodes CDR1 SQVTM and CDR2 ANQGSEA.

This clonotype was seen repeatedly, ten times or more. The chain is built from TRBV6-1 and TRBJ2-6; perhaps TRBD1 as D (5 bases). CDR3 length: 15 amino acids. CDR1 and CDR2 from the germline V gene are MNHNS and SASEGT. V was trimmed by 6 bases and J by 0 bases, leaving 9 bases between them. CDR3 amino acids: CASRTVASGANVLTF. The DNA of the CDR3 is TGTGCCAGCAGGACAGTCGCCTCTGGGGCCAACGTCCTGACTTTC.

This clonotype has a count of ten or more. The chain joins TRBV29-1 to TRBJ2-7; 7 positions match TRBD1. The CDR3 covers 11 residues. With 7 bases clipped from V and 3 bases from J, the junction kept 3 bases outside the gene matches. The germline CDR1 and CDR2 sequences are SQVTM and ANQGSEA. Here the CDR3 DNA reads TGCAGCGCTAGACAGGGCTACGAGCAGTACTTC. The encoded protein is CSARQGYEQYF.

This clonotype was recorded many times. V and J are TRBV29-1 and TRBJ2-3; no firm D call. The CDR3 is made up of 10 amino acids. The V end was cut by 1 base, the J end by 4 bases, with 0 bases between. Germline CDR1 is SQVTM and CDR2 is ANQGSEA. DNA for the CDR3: TGCAGCGTTGAAGCAGATACGCAGTATTTT. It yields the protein CSVEADTQYF.

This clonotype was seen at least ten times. The CDR3: CASSQDPGTTYEQYF. The CDR3 DNA is TGCGCCAGCAGCCAAGATCCTGGGACAACCTACGAGCAGTACTTC. The chain combines TRBV4-3 with TRBJ2-7; possibly TRBD1 for D (6 bases). The CDR3 sequence is 15 residues long. Trimming cost V 0 bases and J 2 bases, with 11 bases left between them. The germline V gene encodes CDR1 LGHNA and CDR2 YSLEER.

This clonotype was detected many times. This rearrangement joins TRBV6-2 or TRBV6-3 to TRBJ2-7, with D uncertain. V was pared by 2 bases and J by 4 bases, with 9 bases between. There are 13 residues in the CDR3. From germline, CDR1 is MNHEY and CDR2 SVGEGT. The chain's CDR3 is CASSYEEDYEQYF. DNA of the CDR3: TGTGCCAGCAGTTACGAGGAAGATTACGAGCAGTACTTC.

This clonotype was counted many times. CDR3 region: CASSGYLAGGEEQFF. The CDR3 DNA reads as TGTGCCAGCAGTGGTTACCTAGCGGGGGGTGAGGAGCAGTTCTTC. The V call is TRBV27, the J call TRBJ2-1, with TRBD2 matching 11 bases. The germline CDR1 and CDR2 sequences are MNHEY and SMNVEV (reference sequence). Trimming cost V 5 bases and J 10 bases; bases outside gene matches: 10. This CDR3 has 15 amino acids.

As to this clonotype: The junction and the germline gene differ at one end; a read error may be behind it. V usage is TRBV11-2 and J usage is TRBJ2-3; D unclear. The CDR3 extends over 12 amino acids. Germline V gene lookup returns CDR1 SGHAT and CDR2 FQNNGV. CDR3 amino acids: CASSIEKDTQYF. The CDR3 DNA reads TGTGCCAGCAGCATAGAAAAGGATACGCAGTATTTT.

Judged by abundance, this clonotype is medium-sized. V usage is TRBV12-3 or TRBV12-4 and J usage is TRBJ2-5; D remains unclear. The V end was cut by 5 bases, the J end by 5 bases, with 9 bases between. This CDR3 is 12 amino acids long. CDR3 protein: CASSPIGETQYF. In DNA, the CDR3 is TGTGCCAGCAGTCCCATTGGGGAGACCCAGTACTTC.

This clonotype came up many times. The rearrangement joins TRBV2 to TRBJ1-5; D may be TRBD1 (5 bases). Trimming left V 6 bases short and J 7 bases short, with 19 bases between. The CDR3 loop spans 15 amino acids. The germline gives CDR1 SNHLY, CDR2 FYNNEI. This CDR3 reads CASSTLRGSGQPQHF. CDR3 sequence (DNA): TGTGCCAGCAGCACCCTCCGGGGGAGTGGCCAGCCCCAGCATTTT.

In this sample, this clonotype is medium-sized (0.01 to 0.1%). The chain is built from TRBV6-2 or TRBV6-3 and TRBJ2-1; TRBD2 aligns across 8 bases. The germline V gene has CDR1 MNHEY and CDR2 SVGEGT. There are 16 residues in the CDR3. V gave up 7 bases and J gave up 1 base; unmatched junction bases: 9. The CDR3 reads CASTKSGGYSYNEQFF. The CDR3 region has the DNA TGTGCCAGCACCAAAAGCGGGGGATATTCCTACAATGAGCAGTTCTTC.

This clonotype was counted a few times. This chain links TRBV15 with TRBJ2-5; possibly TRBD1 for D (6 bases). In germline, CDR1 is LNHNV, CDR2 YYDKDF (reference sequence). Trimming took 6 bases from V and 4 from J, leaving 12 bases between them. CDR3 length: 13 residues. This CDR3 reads CATRQGIGETQYF. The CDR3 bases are TGTGCCACCAGACAGGGAATCGGAGAGACCCAGTACTTC.